The 20 T cell receptor beta chains given below trace back to one sample, sequenced in a study of blood T cell repertoires in COVID-19. The protocol was immunoSEQ multiplex PCR, while the TCRdb copy is restricted to in-frame clones and leaves out a portion. The data show 200,000 to 250,000 clones, approximately 75% seen once. The specimen sequenced was PBMCs or T cells enriched from blood (not recorded which). The source of these receptors is a man between 35 and 55 years old who had recovered from COVID-19.

This clone was detected only once. CDR3 coding DNA: TGTGCCAGCAGCATTACTGCCTTGAACACTGAAGCTTTCTTT. It specifies CASSITALNTEAFF. The chain is built from TRBV7-9 and TRBJ1-1; D remains ambiguous. The V end was cut by 5 bases, the J end by 0 bases, with 10 bases between. Germline V gene lookup returns CDR1 SEHNR and CDR2 FQNEAQ (reference sequence). The CDR3 runs to 14 residues.

J is TRBJ1-2 and V is TRBV29-1; 9 nucleotides agree with TRBD1. There are 11 residues in the CDR3. Germline V gives CDR1 SQVTM, CDR2 ANQGSEA. V gave up 7 bases and J gave up 8 bases; unmatched junction bases: 5. The CDR3 loop is CSEGTGRGYTF. The CDR3 coding sequence is TGCAGCGAAGGGACAGGGAGAGGCTACACCTTC.

The chain joins TRBV7-8 to TRBJ1-2; 7 nucleotides match TRBD1. V shed 4 bases, J shed 6 bases, and the junction held 14 bases outside the gene matches. The CDR3 contains 16 residues. Germline CDR1 is SGHVS and CDR2 is FQNEAQ. The CDR3 DNA is TGTGCCAGCAGCTCAACGGACAGGCTGTTCGGTAATGGCTACACCTTC. Residues: CASSSTDRLFGNGYTF.

This sequence joins TRBV7-3 and TRBJ1-1, with D possibly being TRBD1 (5 bases). With 2 bases removed from V and 2 bases from J, the gap between germline ends came to 15 bases. CDR1 SGHTA and CDR2 FQGTGA come from the germline V gene. The CDR3 covers 16 residues. In nucleotides, the CDR3 is TGTGCCAGCAGCTTAGGAGGGGCAGGTTATAACACTGAAGCTTTCTTT. Amino acids: CASSLGGAGYNTEAFF.

The V and J genes are TRBV5-5 and TRBJ2-7; possible D gene TRBD1, 5 bases. V lost 4 bases and J lost 7, with 18 bases in between. CDR3 length: 14 residues. Germline loops: CDR1 SGHKS, CDR2 YYEKEE (reference sequence). This chain's CDR3 is CASSVKSQGWEQYF. The DNA for the CDR3 is TGTGCCAGCAGCGTGAAATCCCAGGGCTGGGAGCAGTACTTC.

This clone was seen just once. The V and J genes are TRBV10-3 and TRBJ1-4; possibly TRBD1 for D (5 bases). Per germline, CDR1 ENHRY and CDR2 SYGVKD. The CDR3 consists of 13 residues. The V end was cut by 6 bases, the J end by 7 bases, with 12 bases between. This chain's CDR3 is CAIRGQGGEKLFF. CDR3 in DNA: TGTGCCATCAGGGGCCAGGGAGGTGAAAAACTGTTTTTT.

The chain joins TRBV6-1 to TRBJ1-2; a weak D match, TRBD1 (5 bases). Germline CDR1 and CDR2: MNHNS and SASEGT. Trimming removed 2 bases from V and 3 bases from J, with 13 bases in between. This CDR3 contains 15 residues. The CDR3 loop is CASSELPGPHYGYTF. In DNA, the CDR3 is TGTGCCAGCAGTGAACTCCCAGGGCCCCACTATGGCTACACCTTC.

This chain connects TRBV30 to TRBJ1-2; D gene unclear. The V end lost 0 bases, the J end lost 2 bases, and 16 bases lay between the germline ends. The germline gives CDR1 GTSNPN, CDR2 SVGIG (reference sequence). This CDR3 spans 16 amino acids. CDR3 nucleotides: TGTGCCTGGAGTGTAGCCCTGCCGCCTGAGAACTATGGCTACACCTTC. This translates into CAWSVALPPENYGYTF.

This chain uses TRBV24-1 with TRBJ1-5; TRBD1 is a possible D gene (6 bases). Trimming removed 9 bases from V and 3 bases from J, with 11 bases in between. Germline CDR1 and CDR2: KGHDR and SFDVKD. The CDR3 has 13 residues. The CDR3 spells CATGGSPNQPQHF. As DNA, the CDR3 is TGTGCCACCGGGGGCTCCCCCAATCAGCCCCAGCATTTT.

The chain has TRBV2 and TRBJ2-1; 8 bases agree with TRBD1. Germline CDR1 is SNHLY and CDR2 is FYNNEI. V trimming: 4 bases; J trimming: 4 bases; junction bases outside the gene matches: 6. CDR3 length: 15 amino acids. For the CDR3, the DNA is TGTGCCAGCAGTGGTAGGACAGGGAGTTACAATGAGCAGTTCTTC. Protein product: CASSGRTGSYNEQFF.

The chain joins TRBV28 to TRBJ1-2, with 11 bases identical to TRBD1. Germline CDR1 and CDR2: MDHEN and SYDVKM. The V segment lost 5 bases and the J segment 5 bases; nucleotides outside the gene matches: 13. The length of the CDR3 is 17 residues. The CDR3 spells CASSPPHSGTGGYGYTF. The CDR3 DNA sequence: TGTGCCAGCAGTCCGCCCCATTCCGGGACAGGGGGTTATGGCTACACCTTC.

This rearrangement joins TRBV19 to TRBJ2-2; 7 nucleotides match TRBD2. The germline V gene encodes CDR1 LNHDA and CDR2 SQIVND (reference sequence). With V trimmed by 1 base and J by 4 bases, 15 bases remained unmatched. This CDR3 has 19 residues. The CDR3 DNA is TGTGCCAGTAGTATAGCGGAGCGGGGATACGCTACAGGCACCGGGGAGCTGTTTTTT. This gives the protein CASSIAERGYATGTGELFF.

The genes are TRBV5-1 and TRBJ2-1; 10 bases agree with TRBD2. Trimming removed 2 bases from V and 0 bases from J; junction bases left unmatched: 14. The CDR3 consists of 20 residues. The V gene's germline CDR1 is SGHRS and CDR2 YFSETQ. CDR3 amino acids: CASSFPAGTSAPSSYNEQFF. The CDR3 DNA sequence: TGCGCCAGCAGCTTTCCCGCCGGGACTAGCGCGCCGAGCTCCTACAATGAGCAGTTCTTC.

The CDR3 loop reads CASSSSGHRDTIYF. CDR3 in DNA: TGTGCCAGCAGCTCTTCGGGACACCGGGACACCATATATTTT. V and J are TRBV11-3 and TRBJ1-3; a weak D match, TRBD1 (6 bases). This CDR3 comprises 14 residues. Germline V gives CDR1 SGHNT, CDR2 YENEEA. V shed 4 bases and J shed 8 bases, with 15 bases lying between them. Using reference TRBV11-3 and TRBJ1-3 for the parts outside the CDR3, the full variable domain is EAGVVQSPRYKIIEKKQPVAFWCNPISGHNTLYWYLQNLGQGPELLIRYENEEAVDDSQLPKDRFSAERLKGVDSTLKIQPAELGDSAVYLCASSSSGHRDTIYFGEGSWLTVV.

The chain joins TRBV5-5 to TRBJ1-5; D remains unclear. Per germline, CDR1 SGHKS and CDR2 YYEKEE (reference sequence). There are 15 residues in the CDR3. V was clipped by 0 bases and J by 0 bases, with 7 bases between them. CDR3 residues: CASSLVGNSNQPQHF. The CDR3 DNA sequence: TGTGCCAGCAGCTTGGTCGGGAATAGCAATCAGCCCCAGCATTTT.

The chain combines TRBV15 with TRBJ2-2; 9 bases match TRBD1. CDR1 and CDR2 (germline): LNHNV, YYDKDF (reference sequence). The CDR3 length is 16 residues. V shed 2 bases and J 4 bases; nucleotides not matched to a gene: 5. The CDR3 here is CATSRPGTGTTGELFF. The DNA for the CDR3 is TGTGCCACCAGCAGACCCGGGACAGGGACCACCGGGGAGCTGTTTTTT. The whole variable domain, filled in from reference TRBV15 and TRBJ2-2, reads DAMVIQNPRYQVTQFGKPVTLSCSQTLNHNVMYWYQQKSSQAPKLLFHYYDKDFNNEADTPDNFQSRRPNTSFCFLDIRSPGLGDTAMYLCATSRPGTGTTGELFFGEGSRLTVL.

This sequence joins TRBV21-1 and TRBJ1-2; the table's D call, TRBD1, was not checked against the DNA. TRBV21-1 represents a pseudogene. This CDR3 comprises 16 residues. For the CDR3, the DNA is TGTGCCAGCCGAAAAACCGGGACACACGGGTTCTATGGCTACACCTTC. Its translation: CASRKTGTHGFYGYTF.

This chain uses TRBV6-5 with TRBJ2-1; TRBD2 matches 13 bases. CDR1 and CDR2 from the germline V gene are MNHEY and SVGAGI. CDR3 length: 16 residues. Trimming removed 4 bases from V and 6 bases from J; junction bases left unmatched: 6. The CDR3 loop reads CASSSPTSGRANEQFF. The DNA of the CDR3 is TGTGCCAGCAGTTCCCCCACTAGCGGGAGGGCCAATGAGCAGTTCTTC.

This chain uses TRBV5-1 with TRBJ1-2; 7 nucleotides line up with TRBD1. CDR3 length: 12 residues. Germline V gene sequence: CDR1 SGHRS, CDR2 YFSETQ. V lost 4 bases and J lost 4; bases outside the gene matches: 1. CDR3 DNA: TGCGCCAGCAGCGCAGGGGGCTATGGCTACACCTTC. Its translation: CASSAGGYGYTF.

This clone was detected only once. The J gene is TRBJ2-1, the V gene TRBV2, with TRBD2 matching over 10 bases. V trimming: 8 bases; J trimming: 4 bases; junction bases outside the gene matches: 5. This CDR3 region has 14 residues. Germline V gene data show CDR1 as SNHLY and CDR2 as FYNNEI. CDR3: CASEVSGGYNEQFF. The CDR3 nucleotides are TGTGCCAGCGAAGTTAGCGGGGGGTACAATGAGCAGTTCTTC. Using reference TRBV2 and TRBJ2-1 for the parts outside the CDR3, the full variable domain is EPEVTQTPSHQVTQMGQEVILRCVPISNHLYFYWYRQILGQKVEFLVSFYNNEISEKSEIFDDQFSVERPDGSNFTLKIRSTKLEDSAMYFCASEVSGGYNEQFFGPGTRLTVL.